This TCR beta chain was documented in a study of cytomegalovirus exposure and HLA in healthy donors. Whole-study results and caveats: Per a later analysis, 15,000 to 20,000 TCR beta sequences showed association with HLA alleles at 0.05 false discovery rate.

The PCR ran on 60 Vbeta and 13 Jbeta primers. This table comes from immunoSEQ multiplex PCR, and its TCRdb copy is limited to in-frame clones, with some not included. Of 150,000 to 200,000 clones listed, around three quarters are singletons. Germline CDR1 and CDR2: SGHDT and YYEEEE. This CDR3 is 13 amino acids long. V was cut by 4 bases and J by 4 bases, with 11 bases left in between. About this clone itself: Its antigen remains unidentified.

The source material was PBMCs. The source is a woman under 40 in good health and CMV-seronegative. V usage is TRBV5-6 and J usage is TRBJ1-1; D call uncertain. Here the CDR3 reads CASSVDMGTEAFF. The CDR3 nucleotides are TGTGCCAGCAGCGTAGACATGGGCACTGAAGCTTTCTTT.